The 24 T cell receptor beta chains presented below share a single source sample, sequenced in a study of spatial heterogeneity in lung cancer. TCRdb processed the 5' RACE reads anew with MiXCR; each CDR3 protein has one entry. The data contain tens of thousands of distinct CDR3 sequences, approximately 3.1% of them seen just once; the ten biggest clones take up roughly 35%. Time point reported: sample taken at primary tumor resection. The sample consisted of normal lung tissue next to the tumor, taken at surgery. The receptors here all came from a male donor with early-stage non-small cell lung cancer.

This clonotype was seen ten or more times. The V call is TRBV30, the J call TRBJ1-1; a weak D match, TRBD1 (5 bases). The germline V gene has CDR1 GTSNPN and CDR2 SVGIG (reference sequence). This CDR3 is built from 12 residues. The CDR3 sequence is CAVSQGWTEAFF. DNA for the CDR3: TGTGCGGTGTCGCAGGGTTGGACTGAAGCTTTCTTT.

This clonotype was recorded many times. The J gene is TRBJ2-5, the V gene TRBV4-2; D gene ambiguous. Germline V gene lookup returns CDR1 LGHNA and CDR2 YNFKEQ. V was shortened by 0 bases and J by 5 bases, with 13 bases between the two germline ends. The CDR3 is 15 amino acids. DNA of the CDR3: TGTGCCAGCAGCCAAGATTCCGACCACTCGGAGACCCAGTACTTC. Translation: CASSQDSDHSETQYF.

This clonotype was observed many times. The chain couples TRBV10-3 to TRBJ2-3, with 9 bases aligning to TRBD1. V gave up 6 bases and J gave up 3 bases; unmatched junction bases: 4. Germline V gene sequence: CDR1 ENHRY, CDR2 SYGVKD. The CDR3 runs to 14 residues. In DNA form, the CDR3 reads TGTGCCATCAGGGACGGGACAGGGACAGATACGCAGTATTTT. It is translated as CAIRDGTGTDTQYF.

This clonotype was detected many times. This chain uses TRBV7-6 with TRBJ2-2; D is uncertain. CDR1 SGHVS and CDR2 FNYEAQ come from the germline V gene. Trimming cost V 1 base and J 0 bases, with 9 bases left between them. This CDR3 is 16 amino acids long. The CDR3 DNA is TGTGCCAGCAGCTTAGTAGCAGACGCGAACACCGGGGAGCTGTTTTTT. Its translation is CASSLVADANTGELFF.

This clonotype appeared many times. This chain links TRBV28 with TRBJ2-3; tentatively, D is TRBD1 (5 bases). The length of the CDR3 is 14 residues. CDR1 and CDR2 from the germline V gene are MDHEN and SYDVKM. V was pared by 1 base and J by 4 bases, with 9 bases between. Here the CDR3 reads CASSLSRVADTQYF. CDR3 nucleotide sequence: TGTGCCAGCAGTTTATCCAGGGTAGCAGATACGCAGTATTTT.

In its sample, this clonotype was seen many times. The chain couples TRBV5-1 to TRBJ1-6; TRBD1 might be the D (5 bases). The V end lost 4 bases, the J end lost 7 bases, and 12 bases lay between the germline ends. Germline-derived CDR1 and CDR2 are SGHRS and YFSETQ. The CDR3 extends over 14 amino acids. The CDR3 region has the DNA TGCGCCAGCAGCCCGCAGGGCCTCAATTCACCCCTCCACTTT. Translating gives CASSPQGLNSPLHF.

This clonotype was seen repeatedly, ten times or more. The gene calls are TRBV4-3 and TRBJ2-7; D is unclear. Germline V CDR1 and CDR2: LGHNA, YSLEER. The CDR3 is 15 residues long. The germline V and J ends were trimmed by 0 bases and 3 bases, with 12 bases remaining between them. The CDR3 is CASSQDYPGNYEQYF. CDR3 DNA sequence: TGCGCCAGCAGCCAAGATTACCCAGGTAACTACGAGCAGTACTTC.

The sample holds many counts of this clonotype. The CDR3 protein is CASSLLGIGTPLHF. The CDR3 coding sequence is TGTGCCAGCAGTTTACTGGGGATCGGTACACCCCTCCACTTT. This chain joins TRBV28 and TRBJ1-6; D remains unclear. CDR1 is MDHEN, CDR2 SYDVKM, per germline. Trimming stripped 2 bases from V and 11 bases from J, with 13 bases between. CDR3 length: 14 residues. The full variable domain, with the rest looked up from reference TRBV28 and TRBJ1-6, is DVKVTQSSRYLVKRTGEKVFLECVQDMDHENMFWYRQDPGLGLRLIYFSYDVKMKEKGDIPEGYSVSREKKERFSLILESASTNQTSMYLCASSLLGIGTPLHFGNGTRLTVT.

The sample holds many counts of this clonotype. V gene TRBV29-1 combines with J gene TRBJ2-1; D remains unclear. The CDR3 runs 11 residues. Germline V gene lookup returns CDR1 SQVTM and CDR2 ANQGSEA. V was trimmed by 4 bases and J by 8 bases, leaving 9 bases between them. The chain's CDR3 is CSVVPQDEQFF. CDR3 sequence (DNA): TGCAGCGTTGTCCCCCAGGATGAGCAGTTCTTC.

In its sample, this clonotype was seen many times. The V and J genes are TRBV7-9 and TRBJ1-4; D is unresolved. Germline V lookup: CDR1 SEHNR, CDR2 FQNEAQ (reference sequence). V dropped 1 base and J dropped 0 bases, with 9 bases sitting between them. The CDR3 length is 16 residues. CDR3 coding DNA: TGTGCCAGCAGCTTAGGGTTCCAGGCAACTAATGAAAAACTGTTTTTT. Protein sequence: CASSLGFQATNEKLFF.

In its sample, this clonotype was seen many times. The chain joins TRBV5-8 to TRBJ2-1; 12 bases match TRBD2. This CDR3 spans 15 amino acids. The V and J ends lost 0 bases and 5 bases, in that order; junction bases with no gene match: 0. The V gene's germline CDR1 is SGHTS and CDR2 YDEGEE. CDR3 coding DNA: TGTGCCAGCAGCTTGGGGACTAGCGGGGACAATGAGCAGTTCTTC. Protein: CASSLGTSGDNEQFF.

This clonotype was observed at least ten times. The CDR3, as DNA: TGTGCCAGCAGTTCCCCGGGACTAGCGGGAGACGAGCAGTACTTC. Translation gives CASSSPGLAGDEQYF. The genes are TRBV12-3 or TRBV12-4 and TRBJ2-7; 14 bases map to TRBD2. This CDR3 contains 15 residues. J lost 5 bases, V lost 4 bases, and 4 bases had no gene match.

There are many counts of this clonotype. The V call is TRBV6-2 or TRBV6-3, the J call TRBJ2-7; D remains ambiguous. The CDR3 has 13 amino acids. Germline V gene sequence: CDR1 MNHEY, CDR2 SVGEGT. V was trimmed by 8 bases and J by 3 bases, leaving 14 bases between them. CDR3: CASAQSLDYEQYF. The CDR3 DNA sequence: TGTGCCAGCGCCCAAAGCTTAGACTACGAGCAGTACTTC.

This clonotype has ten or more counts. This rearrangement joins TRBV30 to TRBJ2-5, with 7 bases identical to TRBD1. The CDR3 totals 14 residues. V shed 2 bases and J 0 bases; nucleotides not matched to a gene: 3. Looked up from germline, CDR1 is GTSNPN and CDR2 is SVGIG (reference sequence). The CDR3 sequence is CAWSKGTDQETQYF. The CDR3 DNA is TGTGCCTGGAGTAAAGGGACAGACCAAGAGACCCAGTACTTC.

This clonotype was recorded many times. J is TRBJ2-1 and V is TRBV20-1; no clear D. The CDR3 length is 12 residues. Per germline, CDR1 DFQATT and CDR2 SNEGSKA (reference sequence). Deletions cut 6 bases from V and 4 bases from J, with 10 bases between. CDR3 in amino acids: CSAIRQYNEQFF. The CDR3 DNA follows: TGCAGTGCAATCCGACAATACAATGAGCAGTTCTTC.

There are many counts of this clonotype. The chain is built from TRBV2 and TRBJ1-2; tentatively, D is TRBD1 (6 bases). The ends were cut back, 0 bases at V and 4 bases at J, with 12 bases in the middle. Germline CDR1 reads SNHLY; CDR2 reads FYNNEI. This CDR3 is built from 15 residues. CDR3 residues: CASSEAGGASYGYTF. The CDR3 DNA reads TGTGCCAGCAGTGAAGCCGGGGGGGCGAGCTATGGCTACACCTTC.

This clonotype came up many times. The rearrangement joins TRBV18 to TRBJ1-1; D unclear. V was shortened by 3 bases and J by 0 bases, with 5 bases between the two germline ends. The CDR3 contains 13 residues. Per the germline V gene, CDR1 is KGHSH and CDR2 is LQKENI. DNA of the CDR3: TGTGCCAGCTCACCGGATCTGAACACTGAAGCTTTCTTT. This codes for CASSPDLNTEAFF. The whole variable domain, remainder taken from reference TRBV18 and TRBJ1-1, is NAGVMQNPRHLVRRRGQEARLRCSPMKGHSHVYWYRQLPEEGLKFMVYLQKENIIDESGMPKERFSAEFPKEGPSILRIQQVVRGDSAAYFCASSPDLNTEAFFGQGTRLTVV.

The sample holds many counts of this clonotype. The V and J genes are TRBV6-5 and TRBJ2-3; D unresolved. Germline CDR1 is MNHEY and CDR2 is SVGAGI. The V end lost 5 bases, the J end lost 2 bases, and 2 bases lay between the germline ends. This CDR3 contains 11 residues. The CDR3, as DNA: TGTGCCAGCAGTCACACAGATACGCAGTATTTT. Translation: CASSHTDTQYF.

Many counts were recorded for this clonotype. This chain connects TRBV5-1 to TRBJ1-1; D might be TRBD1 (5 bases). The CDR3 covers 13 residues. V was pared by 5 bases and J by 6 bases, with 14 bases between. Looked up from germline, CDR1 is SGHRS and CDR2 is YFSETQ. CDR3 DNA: TGCGCCAGCAGTCTTGGGGGTGCAGCTGAAGCTTTCTTT. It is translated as CASSLGGAAEAFF.

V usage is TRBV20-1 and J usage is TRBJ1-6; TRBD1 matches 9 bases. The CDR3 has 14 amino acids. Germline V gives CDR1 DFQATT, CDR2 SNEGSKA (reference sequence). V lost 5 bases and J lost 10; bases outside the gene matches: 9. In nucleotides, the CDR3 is TGCAGTGCTCCCCTAACAGGGGGCGGCTCACCCCTCCACTTT. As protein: CSAPLTGGGSPLHF.

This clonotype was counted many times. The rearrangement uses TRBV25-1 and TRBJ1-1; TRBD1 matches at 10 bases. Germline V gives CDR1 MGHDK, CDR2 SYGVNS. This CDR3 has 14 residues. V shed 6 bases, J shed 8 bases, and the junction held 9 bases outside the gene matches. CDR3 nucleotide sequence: TGTGCCAGCAGGAAAGAACGACAGGGGGCCGAAGCTTTCTTT. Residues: CASRKERQGAEAFF.

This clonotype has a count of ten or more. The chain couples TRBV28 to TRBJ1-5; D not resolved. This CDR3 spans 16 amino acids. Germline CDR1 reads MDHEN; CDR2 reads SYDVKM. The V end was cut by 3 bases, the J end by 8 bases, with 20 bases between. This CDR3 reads CASSFLEGGIWEPQHF. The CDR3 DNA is TGTGCCAGCAGTTTCCTCGAGGGAGGGATTTGGGAGCCCCAGCATTTT.

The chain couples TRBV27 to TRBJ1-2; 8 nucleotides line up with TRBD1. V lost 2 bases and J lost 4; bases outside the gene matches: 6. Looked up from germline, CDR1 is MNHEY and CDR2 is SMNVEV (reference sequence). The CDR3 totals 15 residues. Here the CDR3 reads CASSLTGGPGYGYTF. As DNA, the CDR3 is TGTGCCAGCAGTTTAACAGGGGGACCGGGCTATGGCTACACCTTC.

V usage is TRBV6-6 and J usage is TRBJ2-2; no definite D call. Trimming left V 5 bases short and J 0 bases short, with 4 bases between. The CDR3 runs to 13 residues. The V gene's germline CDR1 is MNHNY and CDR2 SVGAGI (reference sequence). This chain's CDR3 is CASSGTNTGELFF. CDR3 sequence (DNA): TGTGCCAGCAGTGGAACGAACACCGGGGAGCTGTTTTTT.